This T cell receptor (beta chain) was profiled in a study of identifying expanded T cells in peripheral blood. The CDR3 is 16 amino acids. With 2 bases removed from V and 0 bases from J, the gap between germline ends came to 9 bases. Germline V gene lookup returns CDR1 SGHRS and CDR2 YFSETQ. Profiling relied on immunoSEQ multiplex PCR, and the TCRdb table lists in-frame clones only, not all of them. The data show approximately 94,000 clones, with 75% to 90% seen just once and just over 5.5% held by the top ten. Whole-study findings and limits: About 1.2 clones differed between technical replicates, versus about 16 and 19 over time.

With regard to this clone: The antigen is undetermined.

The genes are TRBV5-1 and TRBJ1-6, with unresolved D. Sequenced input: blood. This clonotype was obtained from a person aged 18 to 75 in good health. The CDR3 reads CASSLDSSSYNSPLHF. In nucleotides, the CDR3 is TGCGCCAGCAGCTTAGATAGTAGCTCCTATAATTCACCCCTCCACTTT.